The rows below give T cell receptor beta chains drawn from one sample of a study of T cells after yellow fever vaccination. In TCRdb, the 5' RACE reads were re-called with MiXCR into one record per CDR3 protein. This repertoire shows roughly 500,000 distinct CDR3 sequences, about 19% found once; its top ten account for approximately 15%. Sequences were derived from PBMCs, sampled 15 days after the yellow fever booster vaccination. The source is a young man who received the YFV17D yellow fever vaccine. Each CDR3 is given with its conserved first and last residue. Each record gives: D gene, V gene, clone size, J gene, CDR3 protein, CDR3 DNA. D genes are given only for firm matches. The size entry is marked missing in some rows and otherwise reads once, few, many or a size class.

D gene: TRBD2
V gene: TRBV7-8
clone size: .
J gene: TRBJ2-1
CDR3 protein: CASHGGASEQFF
CDR3 DNA: TGTGCCAGCCACGGGGGGGCCTCCGAGCAGTTCTTC

D gene: TRBD2
V gene: TRBV7-2
clone size: few
J gene: TRBJ2-5
CDR3 protein: CASGPGLAWETQYF
CDR3 DNA: TGTGCCAGCGGGCCGGGACTAGCTTGGGAGACCCAGTACTTC

D gene: TRBD2
V gene: TRBV15
clone size: few
J gene: TRBJ2-1
CDR3 protein: CATQRGGFRQQFF
CDR3 DNA: TGTGCCACGCAAAGGGGAGGGTTTCGTCAGCAGTTCTTC

D gene: .
V gene: TRBV11-2
clone size: .
J gene: TRBJ2-3
CDR3 protein: CASSLELARRGDTQYF
CDR3 DNA: TGTGCCAGCAGCTTAGAATTAGCTCGGCGGGGAGATACGCAGTATTTT

D gene: TRBD2
V gene: TRBV12-3/TRBV12-4
clone size: few
J gene: TRBJ2-7
CDR3 protein: CASSYTSGTIYEQYF
CDR3 DNA: TGTGCCAGCAGTTATACTAGCGGGACCATCTACGAGCAGTACTTC

D gene: .
V gene: TRBV7-2
clone size: few
J gene: TRBJ2-3
CDR3 protein: CASSPAGGAGTDTQYF
CDR3 DNA: TGTGCCAGCAGCCCTGCCGGGGGAGCCGGCACAGATACGCAGTATTTT

D gene: TRBD1
V gene: TRBV20-1
clone size: many
J gene: TRBJ2-2
CDR3 protein: CSADRETGELFF
CDR3 DNA: TGCAGTGCGGACAGGGAGACCGGGGAGCTGTTTTTT

D gene: .
V gene: TRBV4-3
clone size: few
J gene: TRBJ2-1
CDR3 protein: CATQHGMGYNEQFF
CDR3 DNA: TGCGCCACCCAGCACGGTATGGGCTACAATGAGCAGTTCTTC

D gene: .
V gene: TRBV27
clone size: few
J gene: TRBJ2-1
CDR3 protein: CASTGGAYNEQFF
CDR3 DNA: TGTGCCAGCACGGGTGGGGCTTACAATGAGCAGTTCTTC

D gene: TRBD2
V gene: TRBV20-1
clone size: .
J gene: TRBJ2-7
CDR3 protein: CSARDASGSREQYF
CDR3 DNA: TGCAGTGCTAGAGATGCTAGCGGGAGTCGCGAGCAGTACTTC

D gene: TRBD1
V gene: TRBV5-4
clone size: .
J gene: TRBJ2-1
CDR3 protein: CASSPPGQGTYNEQFF
CDR3 DNA: TGTGCCAGCAGCCCCCCGGGACAGGGGACCTACAATGAGCAGTTCTTC

D gene: .
V gene: TRBV20-1
clone size: .
J gene: TRBJ2-1
CDR3 protein: CSARPFLRYANNEQFF
CDR3 DNA: TGCAGTGCTAGACCCTTTCTGAGGTACGCAAACAATGAGCAGTTCTTC

D gene: TRBD1
V gene: TRBV27
clone size: .
J gene: TRBJ2-5
CDR3 protein: CASSYNRGLETQYF
CDR3 DNA: TGTGCCAGCAGTTACAACAGGGGGCTGGAGACCCAGTACTTC

D gene: .
V gene: TRBV11-2
clone size: many
J gene: TRBJ2-3
CDR3 protein: CASSLEPVTQYF
CDR3 DNA: TGTGCCAGCAGCTTAGAGCCAGTTACGCAGTATTTT

D gene: TRBD2
V gene: TRBV15
clone size: few
J gene: TRBJ2-1
CDR3 protein: CATRGLARDEQFF
CDR3 DNA: TGTGCCACCAGGGGACTAGCGAGGGATGAGCAGTTCTTC

D gene: .
V gene: TRBV19
clone size: few
J gene: TRBJ2-6
CDR3 protein: CASSWRNTGANVLTF
CDR3 DNA: TGTGCCAGTAGTTGGCGGAACACTGGGGCCAACGTCCTGACTTTC

D gene: TRBD1
V gene: TRBV29-1
clone size: .
J gene: TRBJ2-2
CDR3 protein: CSVGTGKNTGELFF
CDR3 DNA: TGCAGCGTGGGGACAGGGAAGAACACCGGGGAGCTGTTTTTT

D gene: TRBD2
V gene: TRBV24-1
clone size: .
J gene: TRBJ2-1
CDR3 protein: CATSQLAGANEQFF
CDR3 DNA: TGTGCCACCAGTCAACTAGCGGGAGCAAATGAGCAGTTCTTC

D gene: TRBD1
V gene: TRBV4-1
clone size: few
J gene: TRBJ1-4
CDR3 protein: CASSQGTGRTNEKLFF
CDR3 DNA: TGCGCCAGCAGCCAAGGGACAGGGAGGACTAATGAAAAACTGTTTTTT

D gene: TRBD1
V gene: TRBV6-5
clone size: few
J gene: TRBJ1-5
CDR3 protein: CASSYDRGRQPQHF
CDR3 DNA: TGTGCCAGCAGTTACGACAGGGGTCGTCAGCCCCAGCATTTT

D gene: TRBD1
V gene: TRBV18
clone size: few
J gene: TRBJ2-5
CDR3 protein: CASSDGQGETQYF
CDR3 DNA: TGTGCCAGCTCTGACGGACAGGGAGAGACCCAGTACTTC

D gene: TRBD2
V gene: TRBV6-2/TRBV6-3
clone size: .
J gene: TRBJ2-1
CDR3 protein: CATYPSGSLYNEQFF
CDR3 DNA: TGTGCCACCTACCCTAGCGGGAGTTTATACAATGAGCAGTTCTTC

D gene: .
V gene: TRBV12-1
clone size: .
J gene: TRBJ2-1
CDR3 protein: CASSNLLREVPTEQFF
CDR3 DNA: TGTGCCAGCAGCAACCTCTTACGGGAGGTTCCGACTGAGCAGTTCTTC

D gene: .
V gene: TRBV11-2
clone size: .
J gene: TRBJ2-3
CDR3 protein: CASRVWALTSTDTQYF
CDR3 DNA: TGTGCCAGCCGAGTATGGGCATTAACTAGCACAGATACGCAGTATTTT

D gene: .
V gene: TRBV6-5
clone size: .
J gene: TRBJ2-1
CDR3 protein: CASSYSNRYNEQFF
CDR3 DNA: TGTGCCAGCAGTTACTCGAACAGATACAATGAGCAGTTCTTC

D gene: .
V gene: TRBV20-1
clone size: .
J gene: TRBJ2-7
CDR3 protein: CSAPKSGRGIEQYF
CDR3 DNA: TGCAGTGCCCCGAAGAGCGGCAGGGGTATCGAGCAGTACTTC

D gene: TRBD1
V gene: TRBV5-1
clone size: .
J gene: TRBJ2-5
CDR3 protein: CASSFDRGETQYF
CDR3 DNA: TGCGCCAGCAGCTTTGACAGGGGAGAGACCCAGTACTTC

D gene: .
V gene: TRBV20-1
clone size: .
J gene: TRBJ2-2
CDR3 protein: CSATRLVNTGELFF
CDR3 DNA: TGCAGTGCGACGAGACTAGTGAACACCGGGGAGCTGTTTTTT

D gene: .
V gene: TRBV3-1
clone size: few
J gene: TRBJ2-5
CDR3 protein: CASSQVKETQYF
CDR3 DNA: TGTGCCAGCAGCCAAGTCAAAGAGACCCAGTACTTC

D gene: TRBD2
V gene: TRBV28
clone size: few
J gene: TRBJ2-2
CDR3 protein: CASSSQLAGDITGELFF
CDR3 DNA: TGTGCCAGCAGTTCCCAACTAGCGGGAGATATCACCGGGGAGCTGTTTTTT

D gene: TRBD2
V gene: TRBV6-2/TRBV6-3
clone size: once
J gene: TRBJ2-1
CDR3 protein: CASSYELAGDHEQFF
CDR3 DNA: TGTGCCAGCAGTTATGAGCTAGCGGGAGACCATGAGCAGTTCTTC

D gene: .
V gene: TRBV6-2/TRBV6-3
clone size: .
J gene: TRBJ1-1
CDR3 protein: CASSYPVGGSTEAFF
CDR3 DNA: TGTGCCAGCAGCTACCCGGTGGGCGGCTCCACTGAAGCTTTCTTT

D gene: .
V gene: TRBV20-1
clone size: few
J gene: TRBJ2-1
CDR3 protein: CSARGSPGFANEQFF
CDR3 DNA: TGCAGTGCTAGAGGTAGCCCGGGGTTTGCCAATGAGCAGTTCTTC

D gene: .
V gene: TRBV20-1
clone size: few
J gene: TRBJ2-7
CDR3 protein: CCARIIGSSNSYEQYF
CDR3 DNA: TGCTGTGCTAGAATAATTGGCTCCTCAAATTCATACGAGCAGTACTTC

D gene: .
V gene: TRBV19
clone size: few
J gene: TRBJ2-1
CDR3 protein: CASSRGVREQFF
CDR3 DNA: TGTGCCAGTAGTAGGGGGGTCAGGGAGCAGTTCTTC

D gene: .
V gene: TRBV5-1
clone size: .
J gene: TRBJ2-2
CDR3 protein: CASRVTVNTGELFF
CDR3 DNA: TGCGCCAGCAGGGTGACGGTGAACACCGGGGAGCTGTTTTTT

D gene: TRBD2
V gene: TRBV20-1
clone size: .
J gene: TRBJ2-7
CDR3 protein: CSAISGRAAYEQYF
CDR3 DNA: TGCAGTGCTATTAGCGGGAGGGCCGCCTACGAGCAGTACTTC

D gene: .
V gene: TRBV5-5
clone size: few
J gene: TRBJ2-3
CDR3 protein: CASSLVGGQLSTDTQYF
CDR3 DNA: TGTGCCAGCAGCTTGGTAGGAGGGCAGCTGAGCACAGATACGCAGTATTTT

D gene: .
V gene: TRBV20-1
clone size: .
J gene: TRBJ2-5
CDR3 protein: CSARDLPRGEETQYF
CDR3 DNA: TGCAGTGCTAGAGATTTACCTAGGGGGGAAGAGACCCAGTACTTC

D gene: TRBD2
V gene: TRBV10-3
clone size: .
J gene: TRBJ2-5
CDR3 protein: CAIRFGSGSLETQYF
CDR3 DNA: TGTGCCATCAGATTTGGTAGCGGGAGTCTCGAGACCCAGTACTTC

D gene: .
V gene: TRBV12-3/TRBV12-4
clone size: few
J gene: TRBJ2-5
CDR3 protein: CASSFNSHQVETQYF
CDR3 DNA: TGTGCCAGCAGTTTCAACAGCCATCAAGTGGAGACCCAGTACTTC

D gene: TRBD2
V gene: TRBV15
clone size: .
J gene: TRBJ2-1
CDR3 protein: CATSRVAGLREGEQFF
CDR3 DNA: TGTGCCACCAGCAGAGTAGCGGGCCTGAGGGAGGGTGAGCAGTTCTTC

D gene: TRBD1
V gene: TRBV5-1
clone size: many
J gene: TRBJ1-2
CDR3 protein: CASSLQGANYGYTF
CDR3 DNA: TGCGCCAGCAGCTTACAGGGGGCTAACTATGGCTACACCTTC

D gene: .
V gene: TRBV7-2
clone size: few
J gene: TRBJ2-2
CDR3 protein: CASSLVSGAVTGELFF
CDR3 DNA: TGTGCCAGCAGCTTAGTAAGCGGAGCGGTCACCGGGGAGCTGTTTTTT

D gene: .
V gene: TRBV9
clone size: few
J gene: TRBJ1-6
CDR3 protein: CASSVKTGPESPLHF
CDR3 DNA: TGTGCCAGCAGCGTGAAAACAGGTCCAGAGTCACCCCTCCACTTT

D gene: .
V gene: TRBV7-9
clone size: few
J gene: TRBJ1-2
CDR3 protein: CASRPFYGYTF
CDR3 DNA: TGTGCCAGCAGGCCATTCTATGGCTACACCTTC